This is a list of T cell receptor beta chains from one sample in a study of cytomegalovirus exposure and HLA in healthy donors. Repertoires were generated with immunoSEQ multiplex PCR, while TCRdb's copy carries only in-frame clones and drops some. The sample includes roughly 120,000 clones, around 80% seen only once; the top ten take 1.5% to 2.5%. The specimen sequenced was PBMCs. Receptor source: a man younger than 35 in good health and CMV-seronegative. Both conserved end residues are part of each CDR3. The D gene is left open where the match is weak. Clone size is given for some rows only: seen once, a few or many times, or a class if the clone is expanded.

>TRBV9|TRBJ1-2|-|-
CASSVDRVGYGYTF
TGTGCCAGCAGCGTAGACAGGGTAGGCTATGGCTACACCTTC
>TRBV29-1|TRBJ1-1|-|-
CSVVFRLQMAEAFF
TGCAGCGTTGTATTCCGTCTGCAGATGGCTGAAGCTTTCTTT
>TRBV27|TRBJ2-1|-|-
CASSTRRQVTYNGQFF
TGTGCCAGCAGCACCCGCCGACAGGTAACCTACAATGGGCAGTTCTTC
>TRBV15|TRBJ2-5|-|TRBD2
CATSRVHGLAGAGETQYF
TGTGCCACCAGCAGGGTCCATGGGCTAGCGGGAGCGGGGGAGACCCAGTACTTC
>TRBV19|TRBJ2-5|-|TRBD2
CASSPGTNQETQYF
TGTGCCAGTAGCCCTGGGACTAACCAAGAGACCCAGTACTTC
>TRBV7-9|TRBJ1-2|-|-
CASSLHSNYGYTF
TGTGCCAGCAGCTTGCACAGTAACTATGGCTACACCTTC
>TRBV19|TRBJ2-7|-|TRBD2
CASSLQSGLASEQYF
TGTGCCAGTAGTCTCCAATCGGGACTAGCGTCCGAGCAGTACTTC
>TRBV21-1|TRBJ2-4|-|-
CASSRLAGEAKNIQYF
TGTGCCAGCAGCAGGCTAGCGGGAGAAGCCAAAAACATTCAGTACTTC
>TRBV10-2|TRBJ2-3|-|TRBD2
CASSEWASGSSADTQYF
TGCGCCAGCAGTGAGTGGGCTAGCGGGAGCAGCGCAGATACGCAGTATTTT
>TRBV5-1|TRBJ1-1|-|-
CASSRRAGGGRGTEAFF
TGCGCCAGCAGCCGTAGGGCGGGGGGCGGTAGGGGCACTGAAGCTTTCTTT
>TRBV11-2|TRBJ1-1|-|TRBD1
CASSYIRQGGNTEAFF
TGTGCCAGCAGCTACATTCGACAGGGTGGAAACACTGAAGCTTTCTTT
>TRBV7-9|TRBJ2-2|-|TRBD1
CASSSQGWELFF
TGTGCCAGCAGCTCACAGGGGTGGGAGCTGTTTTTT
>TRBV4-2|TRBJ2-3|-|TRBD2
CASSQMGLAGDGRADTQYF
TGTGCCAGCAGCCAAATGGGACTAGCGGGAGATGGCAGGGCAGATACGCAGTATTTT
>TRBV5-4|TRBJ2-7|-|-
CASSWGDSLAKRYF
TGTGCCAGCAGCTGGGGGGACAGTCTTGCCAAGCGGTACTTC
>TRBV6-6|TRBJ1-1|few|-
CASIPSGGLNTEAFF
TGTGCCAGCATTCCCTCGGGGGGGTTGAACACTGAAGCTTTCTTT
>TRBV9|TRBJ2-7|-|TRBD2
CASSVADRLAVDEQYF
TGTGCCAGCAGCGTAGCTGACCGACTAGCGGTGGACGAGCAGTACTTC
>TRBV18|TRBJ2-7|-|TRBD1
CASSPWGQGSYEQYF
TGTGCCAGCTCGCCATGGGGACAGGGGTCCTACGAGCAGTACTTC
>TRBV9|TRBJ2-1|few|TRBD2
CASSLDGTSGMREQFF
TGTGCCAGCAGCCTGGATGGGACTAGCGGGATGAGGGAGCAGTTCTTC
>TRBV5-1|TRBJ1-2|-|-
CASTFDSANYGYTF
TGCGCCAGCACCTTTGACAGCGCTAACTATGGCTACACCTTC
>TRBV10-3|TRBJ1-1|-|TRBD1
CAIKPGQGAAEAFF
TGTGCCATCAAACCGGGACAGGGGGCCGCTGAAGCTTTCTTT
>TRBV7-6|TRBJ1-6|-|-
CASSAAATGSNSPLHF
TGTGCCAGCAGCGCAGCAGCCACAGGGTCCAATTCACCCCTCCACTTT
>TRBV28|TRBJ2-3|-|-
CASSFLSGTDTQYF
TGTGCCAGCAGTTTTCTATCGGGTACAGATACGCAGTATTTT
>TRBV28|TRBJ1-5|-|-
CASREVQTSGNQPQHF
TGTGCCAGCAGGGAAGTTCAAACGTCAGGGAATCAGCCCCAGCATTTT
>TRBV30|TRBJ2-3|-|TRBD2
CAWTTGLKSTDTQYF
TGTGCCTGGACGACGGGACTAAAAAGCACAGATACGCAGTATTTT
>TRBV5-1|TRBJ2-6|-|-
CASSSQGITGANVLTF
TGCGCCAGCAGCTCCCAGGGAATAACCGGGGCCAACGTCCTGACTTTC
>TRBV25-1|TRBJ2-1|-|-
CASSGTLYNEQFF
TGTGCCAGCAGTGGGACATTATACAATGAGCAGTTCTTC
>TRBV7-2|TRBJ2-1|-|TRBD2
CASSLAGTSIQQFF
TGTGCCAGCAGCTTAGCGGGGACTAGTATACAGCAGTTCTTC
>TRBV11-2|TRBJ2-3|-|-
CASSPTRGGGTDTQYF
TGTGCCAGCAGCCCCACCAGGGGAGGGGGCACAGATACGCAGTATTTT
>TRBV27|TRBJ1-4|once|TRBD1
CASSKTRRDRVSNEKLFF
TGTGCCAGCAGTAAAACACGCCGGGACAGGGTATCTAATGAAAAACTGTTTTTT
>TRBV15|TRBJ2-7|-|-
CATSRDDRAGVTYEQYF
TGTGCCACCAGCAGAGATGACCGGGCAGGGGTCACCTACGAGCAGTACTTC
>TRBV6-1|TRBJ1-2|-|TRBD1
CASSERTGGNYGYTF
TGTGCCAGCAGTGAACGGACAGGGGGGAACTATGGCTACACCTTC
>TRBV6-5|TRBJ2-3|-|-
CASSTDSSTDTQYF
TGTGCCAGCAGTACCGACTCTAGCACAGATACGCAGTATTTT
>TRBV11-2|TRBJ2-7|few|-
CASSLGRATLGEQYF
TGTGCCAGCAGCTTGGGTAGAGCAACCCTCGGGGAGCAGTACTTC
>TRBV19|TRBJ2-5|-|-
CASSISQQETQYF
TGTGCCAGTAGTATAAGCCAACAGGAGACCCAGTACTTC
>TRBV29-1|TRBJ1-2|-|-
CSVEYGNYGYTF
TGCAGCGTTGAATACGGGAACTATGGCTACACCTTC
>TRBV9|TRBJ2-1|once|-
CASSVHSYNEQFF
TGTGCCAGCAGCGTACACAGCTACAATGAGCAGTTCTTC
>TRBV19|TRBJ1-1|once|-
CASSIWSGVTEAFF
TGTGCCAGTAGTATCTGGTCGGGGGTGACTGAAGCTTTCTTT
>TRBV30|TRBJ1-1|-|-
CAWSERGEAFF
TGTGCCTGGAGTGAGAGGGGGGAAGCTTTCTTT
>TRBV7-9|TRBJ2-3|-|TRBD2
CASSLGGTVTQYF
TGTGCCAGCAGCTTGGGAGGGACCGTTACGCAGTATTTT